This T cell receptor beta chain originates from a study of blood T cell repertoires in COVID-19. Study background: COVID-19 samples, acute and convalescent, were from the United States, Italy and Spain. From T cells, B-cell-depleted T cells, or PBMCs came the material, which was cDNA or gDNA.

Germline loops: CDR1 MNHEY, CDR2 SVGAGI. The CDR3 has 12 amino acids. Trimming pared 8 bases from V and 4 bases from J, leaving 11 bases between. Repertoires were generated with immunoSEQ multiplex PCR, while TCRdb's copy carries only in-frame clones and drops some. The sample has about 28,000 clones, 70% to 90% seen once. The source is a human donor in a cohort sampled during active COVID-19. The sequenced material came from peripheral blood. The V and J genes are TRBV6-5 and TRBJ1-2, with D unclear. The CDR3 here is CASWYRTYGYTF. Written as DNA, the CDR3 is TGTGCCAGCTGGTACAGAACCTATGGCTACACCTTC.